The present T cell receptor beta chain was sequenced within a study of T cells in localized non-small cell lung cancer. This clone is labeled as large (0.1 to 1%). Antigen: not known. The study's findings and limits: Median detection of top 100 tumor clones in adjacent lung was 57 clones. Maximal T cell clonality occurred in uninvolved adjacent lung, with tumor ranking below it. Elevated blood T cell density was associated with longer overall survival.

The protocol was immunoSEQ multiplex PCR, while the TCRdb copy is restricted to in-frame clones and leaves out a portion. The table records 2,500 to 3,500 clones, 36% of them present only once. V lost 1 base and J 3 bases, leaving 9 bases between the germline ends. CDR1 and CDR2 (germline): MNHGY, SAAAGT. The CDR3 consists of 14 residues. This clonotype originated in a male donor at least 60 years old with stage I squamous cell lung carcinoma. This sequence joins TRBV6-8 and TRBJ1-1, with unresolved D. Material: lung tumor tissue, obtained before any cancer treatment. CDR3 loop: CASSYWRVYTEAFF. In DNA, the CDR3 is TGTGCCAGCAGTTACTGGAGGGTGTACACTGAAGCTTTCTTT.